This TCR beta chain was captured in a study of cytomegalovirus exposure and HLA in healthy donors. This PCR relied on a set of 60 Vbeta primers and 13 Jbeta primers. Data came from immunoSEQ multiplex PCR; TCRdb stores just in-frame clones and leaves some out. In the table there are nearly 300,000 clones, about nine tenths of which are singletons. The CDR3 is 16 amino acids. V lost 2 bases, J lost 1 base, and 6 bases stayed unmatched. Looked up from germline, CDR1 is MGHRA and CDR2 is YSYEKL. The TCR sequence derives from a man between 35 and 55 years old in good health and CMV-seropositive. The specimen was PBMCs. The chain combines TRBV4-1 with TRBJ2-7; 9 nucleotides line up with TRBD1. This CDR3 is CASSQLSGQGSYEQYF. CDR3 coding DNA: TGCGCCAGCAGCCAATTATCGGGACAGGGATCCTACGAGCAGTACTTC.